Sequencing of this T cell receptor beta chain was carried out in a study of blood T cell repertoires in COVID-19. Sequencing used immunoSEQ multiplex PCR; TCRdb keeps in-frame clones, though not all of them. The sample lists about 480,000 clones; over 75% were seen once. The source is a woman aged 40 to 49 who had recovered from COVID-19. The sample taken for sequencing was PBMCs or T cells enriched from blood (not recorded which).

In DNA, the CDR3 is TGTGCCAGCAGTTTATCAGTCAACTACGAGCAGTACTTC. This encodes CASSLSVNYEQYF. The chain couples TRBV12-3 or TRBV12-4 to TRBJ2-7; D gene unclear. With 2 bases removed from V and 3 bases from J, the gap between germline ends came to 8 bases. This CDR3 is built from 13 residues.